This TCR beta chain was identified during a study of shared clonotypes between healthy human individuals. Across the whole study: Each donor had three CD4 naive, three CD4 memory, two CD8 naive and one CD8 memory plate.

The material for each subset, its genomic DNA, was split evenly across several immunoSEQ plates. Data came from immunoSEQ multiplex PCR; TCRdb stores just in-frame clones and leaves some out. The sample contains about 820,000 clones, over 90% of which appear only once. In the naive CD8 group, cells lacked CD45RO and were positively selected for CCR7, so terminally differentiated effector memory CD45RA+ cells were left out. Nashville, Tennessee was home to all donors, each a Caucasian adult. Findings and caveats of the study: The study found lower generation probabilities in non-shared clonotypes than in those shared by all four donors.

The CDR3 has 14 residues. The ends were cut back, 3 bases at V and 3 bases at J, with 12 bases in the middle. Germline lookup yields CDR1 SEHNR and CDR2 FQNEAQ (reference sequence). Turning to this clone: Its antigen is unidentified.

Sequenced: naive CD8+ T cells sorted from blood. The chain is built from TRBV7-9 and TRBJ2-7, with D perhaps being TRBD1 or TRBD2 (6 bases each). This clonotype was sampled from a man younger than 40 in good health. The CDR3 here is CASSLGGEFYEQYF. CDR3 bases: TGTGCCAGCAGCTTGGGGGGCGAGTTCTACGAGCAGTACTTC.